The T cell receptor beta chain described here comes from a study of blood T cell repertoires in COVID-19. Study-wide background: The origin of the acute and convalescent COVID-19 samples was the United States, Italy and Spain.

In the source study's methods: How many nucleated cells were present was estimated from reference gene primer amplification. TCRdb keeps only in-frame clones here, not all; method: immunoSEQ multiplex PCR. From that table come the V and J calls and clone size; the DNA was used to work out D and trimming. The sample has about 70,000 clones, more than 70% seen once. V lost 3 bases to trimming and J lost 1 base; unmatched junction nucleotides: 3. The CDR3 contains 14 residues. The germline gives CDR1 SGHRS, CDR2 YFSETQ. Sequenced sample: peripheral blood. The source of this sequence is a woman in her 70s with acute or convalescent COVID-19. This chain links TRBV5-1 with TRBJ1-1, with 7 bases identical to TRBD1. CDR3 residues: CASSWTGGNTEAFF. The CDR3 nucleotides read TGCGCCAGCAGCTGGACAGGAGGGAACACTGAAGCTTTCTTT.